These 27 T cell receptor beta chains were all obtained from the same sample, sequenced in a study of OX40 agonist ivuxolimab in advanced cancers. Repertoires were generated with immunoSEQ multiplex PCR, while TCRdb's copy carries only in-frame clones and drops some. Here the sample spans 50,000 or so clones, roughly 90% being singletons. This sample comprised CD4+ or CD8+ T cells sorted from blood, obtained in a trial of the OX40 agonist ivuxolimab. Every receptor here comes from an adult with an advanced solid tumor such as melanoma, head and neck, liver or kidney cancer.

The chain uses TRBV4-2 and TRBJ2-2, with unresolved D. Germline-derived CDR1 and CDR2 are LGHNA and YNFKEQ. The CDR3 covers 15 residues. Trimming left V 6 bases short and J 3 bases short, with 14 bases between. CDR3: CASRLSLLDTGELFF. The CDR3 region has the DNA TGTGCCAGCAGGTTATCCTTGCTAGACACCGGGGAGCTGTTTTTT.

The chain links TRBV7-8 to TRBJ1-1; D unclear. Trimming shortened V by 5 bases and J by 4 bases, and 11 bases separated the two germline ends. CDR1 is SGHVS, CDR2 FQNEAQ, per germline. The CDR3 length is 13 residues. CDR3 nucleotides: TGTGCCAGCAGCCGGACGCAGGCCACTGAAGCTTTCTTT. Translating it yields CASSRTQATEAFF.

The gene calls are TRBV5-1 and TRBJ1-2; 8 positions agree with TRBD1. The CDR3 has 13 residues. The J segment lost 8 bases and the V segment lost 3 bases, leaving 6 bases of the junction unmatched. The germline CDR1 and CDR2 sequences are SGHRS and YFSETQ. This CDR3 is CASSSGQGRGYTF. The CDR3 DNA follows: TGCGCCAGCAGCTCAGGACAGGGCAGGGGCTACACCTTC.

This clone was detected only a few times. The CDR3 is CASSLLQASLNSPLHF. The CDR3, as DNA: TGTGCCAGCAGTTTATTGCAGGCGTCGTTGAATTCACCCCTCCACTTT. The rearrangement uses TRBV28 and TRBJ1-6; D is unresolved. The CDR3 sequence is 16 residues long. Trimming pared 1 base from V and 7 bases from J, leaving 14 bases between. Germline lookup yields CDR1 MDHEN and CDR2 SYDVKM. The full variable domain, rest sourced from reference TRBV28 and TRBJ1-6, is DVKVTQSSRYLVKRTGEKVFLECVQDMDHENMFWYRQDPGLGLRLIYFSYDVKMKEKGDIPEGYSVSREKKERFSLILESASTNQTSMYLCASSLLQASLNSPLHFGNGTRLTVT.

CDR3 region: CASSAVAGGHEQYF. The CDR3 nucleotides are TGTGCCAGCAGTGCGGTAGCGGGAGGCCACGAGCAGTACTTC. The chain recombines TRBV6-4 with TRBJ2-7, with TRBD2 matching 10 bases. The CDR3 is 14 amino acids. V shed 4 bases, J shed 5 bases, and the junction held 5 bases outside the gene matches. Germline CDR1 is MRHNA and CDR2 is SNTAGT.

The CDR3 region has the DNA TGTGCCAGCAGCGGAGTCGACAGGAACACCGGGGAGCTGTTTTTT. Translation: CASSGVDRNTGELFF. The J gene is TRBJ2-2, the V gene TRBV5-4; tentative D call: TRBD1 (5 bases). Trimming stripped 4 bases from V and 1 base from J, with 11 bases between. The CDR3 totals 15 residues. CDR1 and CDR2 from the germline V gene are SGHNT and YYREEE (reference sequence).

V gene TRBV7-9 combines with J gene TRBJ2-5; TRBD2 aligns across 15 bases. There are 17 residues in the CDR3. Germline CDR1 SEHNR, CDR2 FQNEAQ (reference sequence). Trimming at V came to 5 bases and at J to 0 bases, leaving 4 bases not matched to a gene. In DNA form, the CDR3 reads TGTGCCAGCAGCCCTGGGACTAGCGGGAGGTACCAAGAGACCCAGTACTTC. Amino acid sequence: CASSPGTSGRYQETQYF.

The J gene is TRBJ2-7, the V gene TRBV6-6, with TRBD1 matching over 10 bases. V trimming: 6 bases; J trimming: 5 bases; junction bases outside the gene matches: 10. The CDR3 spans 15 residues. Per germline, CDR1 MNHNY and CDR2 SVGAGI (reference sequence). The CDR3 here is CASSPTGGIVHEQYF. The CDR3 nucleotides are TGTGCCAGCAGCCCGACAGGGGGCATCGTCCACGAGCAGTACTTC.

The V call is TRBV9, the J call TRBJ2-7, with D possibly being TRBD1 or TRBD2 (5 bases each). The CDR3 covers 14 residues. V was trimmed by 0 bases and J by 0 bases, leaving 7 bases between them. Germline values: CDR1 SGDLS, CDR2 YYNGEE. The chain's CDR3 is CASSVAGLSYEQYF. The DNA of the CDR3 is TGTGCCAGCAGCGTAGCGGGGCTCTCCTACGAGCAGTACTTC.

This chain connects TRBV7-9 to TRBJ1-3; D not certain. Germline CDR1 reads SEHNR; CDR2 reads FQNEAQ (reference sequence). The CDR3 runs 15 residues. Between the trimmed V and J ends, which lost 5 bases and 0 bases, there was a span of 11 bases. The CDR3 sequence is CASSPDWSSGNTIYF. Written as DNA, the CDR3 is TGTGCCAGCAGCCCGGACTGGAGCTCTGGAAACACCATATATTTT.

The CDR3 sequence: CASSLVGPDRYNEQFF. Written as DNA, the CDR3 is TGCGCCAGCAGCTTGGTGGGGCCTGACAGGTACAATGAGCAGTTCTTC. The chain uses TRBV5-1 and TRBJ2-1; maybe TRBD1 (6 bases). V was cut by 0 bases and J by 4 bases, with 14 bases left in between. CDR3 length equals 16 residues. Germline values: CDR1 SGHRS, CDR2 YFSETQ.

Judged by abundance, this clone is medium-sized (0.01 to 0.1%). The rearrangement uses TRBV19 and TRBJ1-2, with unresolved D. This CDR3 has 13 residues. V gave up 6 bases and J gave up 8 bases, with 16 bases separating them. The germline gives CDR1 LNHDA, CDR2 SQIVND (reference sequence). The CDR3 loop is CASSTDGFEGYTF. In DNA, the CDR3 is TGTGCCAGTAGCACGGACGGTTTTGAGGGCTACACCTTC.

This chain uses TRBV6-5 with TRBJ2-2; no clear D. Between the trimmed V and J ends, which lost 2 bases and 4 bases, there was a span of 5 bases. The CDR3 is made up of 13 amino acids. Germline-derived CDR1 and CDR2 are MNHEY and SVGAGI. The CDR3 loop reads CASSYPGTGELFF. CDR3 bases: TGTGCCAGCAGTTACCCGGGCACCGGGGAGCTGTTTTTT.

V usage is TRBV5-5 and J usage is TRBJ2-7; 9 positions agree with TRBD1. With V trimmed by 4 bases and J by 4 bases, 9 bases remained unmatched. Germline assignment: CDR1 SGHKS and CDR2 YYEKEE (reference sequence). The CDR3 extends over 15 amino acids. CDR3 in amino acids: CASSITGGTSYEQYF. DNA for the CDR3: TGTGCCAGCAGCATCACAGGGGGCACCTCTTACGAGCAGTACTTC.

This clone has just one count. The rearrangement joins TRBV6-1 to TRBJ2-2, with TRBD2 identical over 11 bases. Germline V gene lookup returns CDR1 MNHNS and CDR2 SASEGT. The trim removed 4 bases at V and 7 bases at J, leaving 8 bases unmatched. The CDR3 contains 16 residues. CDR3 amino acids: CASSGLAGTIDGELFF. The CDR3 nucleotides are TGTGCCAGCAGTGGACTAGCGGGGACAATCGACGGGGAGCTGTTTTTT.

This rearrangement joins TRBV7-8 to TRBJ2-7; D uncertain. Germline-derived CDR1 and CDR2 are SGHVS and FQNEAQ. The CDR3 covers 16 residues. The germline V and J ends were trimmed by 7 bases and 3 bases, with 22 bases remaining between them. The CDR3 is CASILESPTTSYEQYF. The CDR3 nucleotides read TGTGCCAGCATCCTAGAATCCCCGACAACCAGCTACGAGCAGTACTTC.

The chain is built from TRBV19 and TRBJ2-5, with D hard to call. Trimming shortened V by 1 base and J by 4 bases, and 7 bases separated the two germline ends. This CDR3 has 13 residues. Germline lookup yields CDR1 LNHDA and CDR2 SQIVND (reference sequence). Here the CDR3 reads CASSIVHGETQYF. The CDR3 DNA sequence: TGTGCCAGTAGTATAGTTCATGGAGAGACCCAGTACTTC. Full variable domain (remainder filled in from reference TRBV19 and TRBJ2-5): DGGITQSPKYLFRKEGQNVTLSCEQNLNHDAMYWYRQDPGQGLRLIYYSQIVNDFQKGDIAEGYSVSREKKESFPLTVTSAQKNPTAFYLCASSIVHGETQYFGPGTRLLVL.

This clone was recorded only once. The chain carries TRBV7-7 and TRBJ2-1; TRBD1 might be the D (6 bases). Per germline, CDR1 SSHAT and CDR2 FNYEAQ (reference sequence). The V end lost 4 bases, the J end lost 8 bases, and 15 bases lay between the germline ends. This CDR3 has 14 amino acids. CDR3 region: CASSSTTGSDEQFF. In DNA form, the CDR3 reads TGTGCCAGCAGCTCGACCACAGGGTCGGATGAGCAGTTCTTC.

CDR3 in amino acids: CASSLGPGSSISYGYTF. Here the CDR3 DNA reads TGTGCCAGCAGCTTAGGTCCGGGATCCTCTATTAGCTATGGCTACACCTTC. The chain is built from TRBV7-8 and TRBJ1-2; D is unclear. With 1 base removed from V and 4 bases from J, the gap between germline ends came to 19 bases. Germline values: CDR1 SGHVS, CDR2 FQNEAQ. The CDR3 consists of 17 residues.

The chain recombines TRBV28 with TRBJ2-3; TRBD1 agrees at 8 bases. The CDR3 has 13 amino acids. With 6 bases clipped from V and 5 bases from J, the junction kept 4 bases outside the gene matches. Germline assignment: CDR1 MDHEN and CDR2 SYDVKM. The chain's CDR3 is CASRLTGGDTQYF. The CDR3 nucleotides read TGTGCCAGCAGATTAACAGGGGGAGATACGCAGTATTTT.

This clone was seen just once. This chain connects TRBV5-1 to TRBJ1-2; D ambiguous. Trimming took 0 bases from V and 2 from J, leaving 8 bases between them. In germline, CDR1 is SGHRS, CDR2 YFSETQ. The CDR3 is 14 residues long. This CDR3 is CASSLVGQNYGYTF. CDR3 in DNA: TGCGCCAGCAGCTTGGTCGGTCAGAACTATGGCTACACCTTC.

The rearrangement uses TRBV11-2 and TRBJ1-2; D ambiguous. Looked up from germline, CDR1 is SGHAT and CDR2 is FQNNGV. CDR3 size: 14 residues. Trimming removed 0 bases at V and 8 bases at J, with 13 bases between. CDR3 coding DNA: TGTGCCAGCAGCTTAGATGAAGGTGCTGGAGGCTACACCTTC. As protein: CASSLDEGAGGYTF.

The table lists this clone with a few counts. The V call is TRBV7-9, the J call TRBJ1-5; D remains unclear. This CDR3 spans 12 amino acids. V shed 1 base and J shed 10 bases, with 8 bases lying between them. Germline V gives CDR1 SEHNR, CDR2 FQNEAQ (reference sequence). The CDR3 spells CASSLGPSPQHF. In DNA, the CDR3 is TGTGCCAGCAGCTTAGGGCCATCCCCCCAGCATTTT.

The rearrangement joins TRBV15 to TRBJ2-5; 10 bases match TRBD2. Per germline, CDR1 LNHNV and CDR2 YYDKDF (reference sequence). V trimming: 6 bases; J trimming: 4 bases; junction bases outside the gene matches: 5. CDR3 length equals 14 residues. The CDR3 loop reads CATREAGGRETQYF. The DNA of the CDR3 is TGTGCCACCAGAGAAGCGGGGGGGCGAGAGACCCAGTACTTC. Combining the CDR3 with reference TRBV15 and TRBJ2-5 gives the whole variable domain DAMVIQNPRYQVTQFGKPVTLSCSQTLNHNVMYWYQQKSSQAPKLLFHYYDKDFNNEADTPDNFQSRRPNTSFCFLDIRSPGLGDTAMYLCATREAGGRETQYFGPGTRLLVL.

The chain uses TRBV5-3 and TRBJ2-3, with 13 positions matching TRBD2. TRBV5-3 is an ORF, and what it does is uncertain. The CDR3 contains 18 residues. V was clipped by 0 bases and J by 2 bases; unmatched bases: 6. In DNA form, the CDR3 reads TGTGCCAGAAGCTTGGGACTAGCGGGAGGAAAGACCACAGATACGCAGTATTTT. Amino acids: CARSLGLAGGKTTDTQYF.

The chain is built from TRBV27 and TRBJ2-1; TRBD1 might be the D (6 bases). V was shortened by 5 bases and J by 2 bases, with 13 bases between the two germline ends. In germline, CDR1 is MNHEY, CDR2 SMNVEV (reference sequence). CDR3 length: 15 amino acids. The CDR3 region is CASSGQGQAYNEQFF. The CDR3 DNA reads as TGTGCCAGCAGTGGTCAGGGGCAGGCCTACAATGAGCAGTTCTTC.

The DNA of the CDR3 is TGTGCCAGCGCGAGGGATAGTGTAGTGACAGATACGCAGTATTTT. This codes for CASARDSVVTDTQYF. The chain has TRBV6-5 and TRBJ2-3, with a weak D call TRBD2 (5 bases). V was cut by 8 bases and J by 3 bases, with 18 bases left in between. Germline CDR1 and CDR2: MNHEY and SVGAGI. The CDR3 contains 15 residues.